The sample holds one count of the clone carrying this TCR beta chain. Its antigen is not identified. The data stem from a study of T cell responses to AZD1222 COVID-19 vaccine. The method was immunoSEQ multiplex PCR; TCRdb's version includes in-frame clones alone and lacks a portion of them. The sample holds tens of thousands of clones, approximately 87% seen once. The V gene's germline CDR1 is SGDLS and CDR2 YYNGEE. V gave up 0 bases and J gave up 5 bases, with 14 bases separating them. CDR3 length: 15 amino acids. Second-dose groups at about 4 or about 12 weeks were pooled. Study-wide points: Baseline seropositivity characterized only a handful of AZD1222 recipients. Nearly half of unique spike-specific TCRs reportedly avoided B.1.351 and B.1.1.7 mutated regions. Dominant CD4 TCR responses targeted spike regions 160-218 and 743-854.

This chain connects TRBV9 to TRBJ1-2; no clear D gene. The TCR comes from an adult who received the AZD1222 COVID-19 vaccine. Sequenced material: peripheral blood, taken 28 days after the second AZD1222 dose. CDR3 in amino acids: CASSVGAATLYGYTF. The CDR3 DNA follows: TGTGCCAGCAGCGTAGGAGCCGCTACCCTTTATGGCTACACCTTC.